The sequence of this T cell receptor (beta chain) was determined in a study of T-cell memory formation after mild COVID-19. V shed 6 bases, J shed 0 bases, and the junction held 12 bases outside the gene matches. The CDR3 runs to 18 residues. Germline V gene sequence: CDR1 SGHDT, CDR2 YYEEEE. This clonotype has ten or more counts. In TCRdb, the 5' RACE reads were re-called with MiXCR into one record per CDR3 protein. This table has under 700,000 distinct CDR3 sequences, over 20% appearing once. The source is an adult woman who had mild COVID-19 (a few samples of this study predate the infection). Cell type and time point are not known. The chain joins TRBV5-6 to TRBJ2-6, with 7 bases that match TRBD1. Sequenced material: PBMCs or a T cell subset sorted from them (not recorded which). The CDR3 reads CASTFPGQHYSGANVLTF. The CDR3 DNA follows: TGTGCCAGCACCTTTCCGGGACAGCACTACTCTGGGGCCAACGTCCTGACTTTC.